Listed below are T cell receptor beta chains from one sample, sequenced in a study of blood T cell repertoires in COVID-19. Clones were read by immunoSEQ multiplex PCR, and TCRdb kept only the in-frame ones, dropping some. The sample has roughly 360,000 clones, approximately 87% seen once; the top ten hold roughly 1.4%. Material for sequencing was PBMCs or T cells enriched from blood (not recorded which). Source of these receptors: a man younger than 40 who had recovered from COVID-19. CDR3s include the opening cysteine and the closing phenylalanine or tryptophan. A D gene is named only where the DNA matches it firmly. Size values are once, few and many counts, or a class for expanded clones, and some rows have none.

NA	TRBV20-1	TRBJ2-1	NA	TGCAGTGCTAGTAAGCCAAATGAGCAGTTCTTC	CSASKPNEQFF
NA	TRBV30	TRBJ2-4	once	TGTGCCTGGAGTGTAGGTGGACACGCGATAGCCAAAAACATTCAGTACTTC	CAWSVGGHAIAKNIQYF
NA	TRBV6-5	TRBJ1-4	NA	TGTGCCAGCACTAACCCCGGGGGGTATGAAAAACTGTTTTTT	CASTNPGGYEKLFF
TRBD1	TRBV5-1	TRBJ2-7	NA	TGCGCCAGCAGCCCAGCCGGGACAGGGGCCTACGAGCAGTACTTC	CASSPAGTGAYEQYF
NA	TRBV2	TRBJ1-4	NA	TGTGCCAGCAGTGAAGTGGGGGGGGAGTATGAAAAACTGTTTTTT	CASSEVGGEYEKLFF
TRBD1	TRBV11-2	TRBJ2-7	NA	TGTGCCAGCAGCTCATGGACAGGTAACCAACCCTACGAGCAGTACTTC	CASSSWTGNQPYEQYF
NA	TRBV6-5	TRBJ1-1	NA	TGTGCCAGCAGTTACACGGTCGGGGAGAGAGCTTTCTTT	CASSYTVGERAFF
NA	TRBV5-6	TRBJ2-5	NA	TGTGCCAGCAGCTGGGGGCCTACCCAAGAGACCCAGTACTTC	CASSWGPTQETQYF
NA	TRBV9	TRBJ2-7	NA	TGTGCCAGCAGCGTAGCCTCCAGGACAGCTACCTACGAGCAGTACTTC	CASSVASRTATYEQYF
TRBD2	TRBV27	TRBJ2-7	NA	TGTGCCAGCGGCGGGGGTTGGCACGAGCAGTACTTC	CASGGGWHEQYF
NA	TRBV3-1/TRBV3-2	TRBJ1-2	NA	TGTGCCAGCAGCCTAACGGCAGGATATAATGGCTACACCTTC	CASSLTAGYNGYTF
NA	TRBV7-9	TRBJ1-3	NA	TGTGCCAGCAGCATAGACAGGGGAAACACCATATATTTT	CASSIDRGNTIYF
NA	TRBV6-2/TRBV6-3	TRBJ1-2	NA	TGTGCCAGCAGTTACTTGGGGCCCTCTCACTATGGCTACACCTTC	CASSYLGPSHYGYTF
NA	TRBV11-2	TRBJ1-2	NA	TGTGCCAGCAGCTTAGGGGGGCTTGGCTACACCTTC	CASSLGGLGYTF
TRBD1	TRBV7-9	TRBJ1-1	once	TGTGCCAGCAGCTTAAGAACTGAGGGGACAGGGTCAATATTT	CASSLRTEGTGSIF
TRBD1	TRBV10-3	TRBJ2-2	NA	TGTGCCATCAGTCCGTTGGGACAGGGCTCGAACACCGGGGAGCTGTTTTTT	CAISPLGQGSNTGELFF
NA	TRBV7-6	TRBJ2-2	NA	TGTGCCAGCAGCCCTCAGGCACACAGGATCACCGGGGAGCTGTTTTTT	CASSPQAHRITGELFF
NA	TRBV7-2	TRBJ1-1	once	TGTGCCAGCAGCCCCGGCTGGGCAGCGAACACTGAAGCTTTCTTT	CASSPGWAANTEAFF
NA	TRBV5-6	TRBJ2-3	NA	TGTGCCAGCAGCTTGAAGTCCGGGACAAGTCGAGATACGCAGTATTTT	CASSLKSGTSRDTQYF
NA	TRBV7-2	TRBJ2-7	few	TGTGCCAGCAGCTTAGGCGGAGGCAGCTCCTACGAGCAGTACTTC	CASSLGGGSSYEQYF
NA	TRBV5-6	TRBJ2-2	NA	TGTGCCAGCAGCTTGTCTCACCTCGGTCGAGTCGGTACGACCGGGGAGCTGTTTTTT	CASSLSHLGRVGTTGELFF
NA	TRBV12-2	TRBJ1-2	NA	TGTGCAAGTCGCTTCTGCGGTCGGGGCTACACCTTC	CASRFCGRGYTF
NA	TRBV5-1	TRBJ2-5	NA	TGCGCCAGCAGCCTGGCCACAGCACTAGAGACCCAGTACTTC	CASSLATALETQYF
TRBD2	TRBV5-1	TRBJ2-5	NA	TGCGCCAGCAGCTACACCGGGACTAGCAACCAAGAGACCCAGTACTTC	CASSYTGTSNQETQYF
NA	TRBV27	TRBJ1-1	once	TGTGCCAGCCTTCAATCGGGATCTTTTGAAGCTTTCTTT	CASLQSGSFEAFF
TRBD1	TRBV3-1/TRBV3-2	TRBJ2-3	NA	TGTGCCAGCAGCCATCACAGGGGAAGTTCTGATACGCAGTATTTT	CASSHHRGSSDTQYF
NA	TRBV14	TRBJ2-3	once	TGTGCCAGCAGCCAAGCCGGTATCAACACAGATACGCAGTATTTT	CASSQAGINTDTQYF
TRBD1	TRBV11-2	TRBJ1-1	NA	TGTGCCAGCAGCCAGGGGGCACAGAACACTGAAGCTTTCTTT	CASSQGAQNTEAFF
NA	TRBV4-1	TRBJ1-5	NA	TGCGCCAGCAGCCAAGTGGTCTCCCTAGCGAGCAATCAGCCCCAGCATTTT	CASSQVVSLASNQPQHF
NA	TRBV19	TRBJ1-6	NA	TGTGCCAGTACCAGGACAGAAAGCTACAATTCACCCCTCCACTTT	CASTRTESYNSPLHF
NA	TRBV19	TRBJ1-5	NA	TGTGCCAGCCACTCAGGGGTGGGTCAGCCCCAGCATTTT	CASHSGVGQPQHF
NA	TRBV5-1	TRBJ2-7	NA	TGCGCCAGCAGCTTGGGCAGGTGGGAGGGGGGCAAGTCCTACGAGCAGTACTTC	CASSLGRWEGGKSYEQYF
TRBD1	TRBV28	TRBJ1-4	NA	TGTGCCAGCAGTTATCAGGGGGTATGGGGCGAAAAACTGTTTTTT	CASSYQGVWGEKLFF
TRBD1	TRBV6-1	TRBJ1-1	NA	TGTGCCAGCAGTGCGTTGGGACAGGGGGCTTTGAACACTGAAGCTTTCTTT	CASSALGQGALNTEAFF
TRBD2	TRBV11-2	TRBJ2-3	once	TGTGCCAGCAGCTTACTCGCATACCATGGACTAGCGACAGATACGCAGTATTTT	CASSLLAYHGLATDTQYF
NA	TRBV5-1	TRBJ1-2	NA	TGCGCCAGCAGCCCCTCGGGGGACTATGGCTACACCTTC	CASSPSGDYGYTF
TRBD1	TRBV14	TRBJ1-6	NA	TGTGCCAGCAGCGCGGACAGGGATAATTCACCCCTCCACTTT	CASSADRDNSPLHF
TRBD1	TRBV4-3	TRBJ2-7	few	TGCGCCAGCAGCTTCCACGGACAGGGCGCCTACGAGCAGTACTTC	CASSFHGQGAYEQYF
TRBD1	TRBV5-4	TRBJ1-2	few	TGTGCCAGCAGTAAAGACTCGACAGGGGGCGATGGCTACACCTTC	CASSKDSTGGDGYTF
TRBD2	TRBV4-2	TRBJ2-1	few	TGTGCCAGCAGCCAAGAAAGGGGGACTAGCGGGGGTCCCTTCCTGGAGCAGTTCTTC	CASSQERGTSGGPFLEQFF
NA	TRBV6-5	TRBJ1-1	NA	TGTGCCAGCAGTTACTCAACTTTGGGCAGGGATCCTGAAGCTTTCTTT	CASSYSTLGRDPEAFF
TRBD1	TRBV6-5	TRBJ1-5	NA	TGTGCCAGTTCCCTTAGAGGGGGCCCAAATCAGCCCCAGCATTTT	CASSLRGGPNQPQHF
TRBD1	TRBV5-6	TRBJ1-5	NA	TGTGCCAGCAGCCAGGGACAGTCAAATCAGCCCCAGCATTTT	CASSQGQSNQPQHF
NA	TRBV7-2	TRBJ1-6	NA	TGTGCCAGCAGCTTAGATCACAGGGTCGGATCACCCCTCCACTTT	CASSLDHRVGSPLHF
TRBD1	TRBV18	TRBJ1-3	NA	TGTGCCAGCTCAACATCAGGGGGCTCTGGAAACACCATATATTTT	CASSTSGGSGNTIYF
NA	TRBV6-5	TRBJ1-5	NA	TGTGCCAGCCTTCCATCAGGGGCTCTTCAGCCCCAGCATTTT	CASLPSGALQPQHF
TRBD1	TRBV7-9	TRBJ1-1	few	TGTGCCAGCAGCTTAACGCTAAGACCGGGACAGGGCTATAACACTGAAGCTTTCTTT	CASSLTLRPGQGYNTEAFF
TRBD2	TRBV9	TRBJ2-2	once	TGTGCCAGCAGCGCTAGCGGGGGGGCCGTCGGGGAGCTGTTTTTT	CASSASGGAVGELFF
TRBD1	TRBV6-5	TRBJ2-5	NA	TGTGCCAGCAGTTTCCCGGGACAGGCCCTTGGGACCCAGTACTTC	CASSFPGQALGTQYF
NA	TRBV4-2	TRBJ1-4	few	TGTGCCAGCAGCCATGAAGCCTACGAAAAACTGTTTTTT	CASSHEAYEKLFF
NA	TRBV6-1	TRBJ2-2	NA	TGTGCCAGCAGTGATCGGCAGGGCTTTGCCGGGGAGCTGTTTTTT	CASSDRQGFAGELFF
NA	TRBV4-2	TRBJ1-1	NA	TGTGCCAGCAGCCAACAGACAGGACTGAACACTGAAGCTTTCTTT	CASSQQTGLNTEAFF
TRBD1	TRBV11-2	TRBJ1-1	few	TGTGCCAGCAGGGCCGAGGGACAGAGAAACACTGAAGCTTTCTTT	CASRAEGQRNTEAFF
TRBD1	TRBV30	TRBJ1-2	once	TGTGCCTGGAGTGATGGACAGGGGTTTTATGGCTACACCTTC	CAWSDGQGFYGYTF
TRBD1	TRBV7-8	TRBJ1-1	few	TGTGCCAGCAGCTCCCCTCGACAGGGCCTGAACACTGAAGCTTTCTTT	CASSSPRQGLNTEAFF